This T cell receptor beta chain was captured by sequencing in a study of T cell clonality in common variable immunodeficiency. Findings and caveats of the study: In common variable immunodeficiency, TCR beta chains reportedly carried fewer deletions and N-nucleotide insertions.

TCRdb's table, derived via immunoSEQ multiplex PCR, lists solely in-frame clones and lacks some. The data show about 34,000 clones, with none appearing a single time. CVID meant reduced serum IgG, IgA and/or IgM plus specific antibody deficiency. In the case of this clone: What it binds is not known. The CDR3 goes on 3 residues after the read ends, and that part is filled in from the germline J gene.

Germline CDR1 reads SGHNT; CDR2 reads YENEEA. With V trimmed by 3 bases and J by 3 bases, 3 bases remained unmatched. CDR3 length: 15 amino acids. The TCR comes from a human donor with common variable immunodeficiency. The chain couples TRBV11-3 to TRBJ2-7; TRBD2 agrees at 12 bases. The sequencing input was peripheral blood mononuclear cells. CDR3 amino acids: CASSFGLAGRYEQYF. The sequenced part of the CDR3 DNA is TGTGCCAGCAGCTTCGGACTAGCGGGACGCTACGAG.